This note documents a single T cell receptor (beta chain) sequence. As yet, its antigen is unknown. This sample is drawn from a study of T cell responses to AZD1222 COVID-19 vaccine. The data were produced by immunoSEQ multiplex PCR, yet TCRdb's version contains in-frame clones alone and is incomplete. The sample has 80,000 to 95,000 clones, about nine tenths seen once. The study, taken as a whole, reports: Unmutated variant regions are reportedly the target of nearly half of TCRs that are spike-specific. In all cases, repertoires were sampled only after the peak T cell response.

The CDR3 covers 19 residues. J lost 4 bases, V lost 0 bases, and 11 bases had no gene match. CDR1 is LGHNA and CDR2 is YSLEER in the germline V gene. Source: peripheral blood, taken on day 0 of MenACWY control vaccination. The J gene is TRBJ2-1, the V gene TRBV4-3; TRBD2 matches at 11 bases. The sequence derives from an adult in good health. The CDR3 here is CASSQDGGLAGGLYNEQFF. In nucleotides, the CDR3 is TGCGCCAGCAGCCAAGATGGTGGGCTAGCGGGGGGACTATACAATGAGCAGTTCTTC.